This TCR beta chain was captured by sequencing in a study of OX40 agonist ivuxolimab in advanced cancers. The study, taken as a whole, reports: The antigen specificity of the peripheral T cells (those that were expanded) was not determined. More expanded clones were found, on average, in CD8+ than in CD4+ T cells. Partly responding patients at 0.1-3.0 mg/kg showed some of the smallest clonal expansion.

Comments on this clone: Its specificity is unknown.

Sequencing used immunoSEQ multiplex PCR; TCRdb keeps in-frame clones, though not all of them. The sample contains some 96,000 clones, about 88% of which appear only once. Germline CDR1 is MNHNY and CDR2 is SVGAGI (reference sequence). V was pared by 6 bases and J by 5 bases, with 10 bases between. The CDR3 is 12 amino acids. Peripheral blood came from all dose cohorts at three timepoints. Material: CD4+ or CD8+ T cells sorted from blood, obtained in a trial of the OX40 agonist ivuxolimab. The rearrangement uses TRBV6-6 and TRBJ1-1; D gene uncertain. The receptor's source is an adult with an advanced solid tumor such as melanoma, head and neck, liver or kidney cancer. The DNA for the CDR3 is TGTGCCAGCAGCCGAGGGTGGACTGAAGCTTTCTTT. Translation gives CASSRGWTEAFF.